These 16 T cell receptor beta chains were all obtained from the same sample, sequenced in a study of metastatic and nonmetastatic thyroid tumors. TCRdb called clones again from the PCR reads with MiXCR. Of about 33,000 clones in the sample, approximately 17% were seen once. Thyroid surgery took place with no prior treatment in any patient. Sequenced material: blood. The receptors here all came from a female donor with papillary thyroid cancer or a benign thyroid nodule (not recorded which). Some clones in this sample may be carry-over from other donors' samples.

This chain connects TRBV9 to TRBJ2-3; D is undetermined. Germline V gene lookup returns CDR1 SGDLS and CDR2 YYNGEE. V was cut by 4 bases and J by 1 base, with 10 bases left in between. The CDR3 is 14 amino acids. The CDR3 loop is CASSSTLGTDTQYF. Here the CDR3 DNA reads TGTGCCAGCAGCTCCACGCTCGGCACAGATACGCAGTATTTT.

In its sample, this clone was seen a few times. V usage is TRBV6-2 or TRBV6-3 and J usage is TRBJ2-7; D gene uncertain. The V and J ends lost 0 bases and 9 bases respectively, with 15 bases between them. Per the germline V gene, CDR1 is MNHEY and CDR2 is SVGEGT. The CDR3 has 14 residues. The DNA of the CDR3 is TGTGCCAGCAGTTACTCGATGGAATTTGCAGGGCAGTACTTC. It encodes CASSYSMEFAGQYF.

This clone was seen ten or more times. CDR3 DNA sequence: TGTGCCAGCAGCTATACAGGGCCCAATCAGCCCCAGCATTTT. This encodes CASSYTGPNQPQHF. This chain uses TRBV6-1 with TRBJ1-5, with TRBD1 as a possible D gene (6 bases). V was trimmed by 6 bases and J by 3 bases, leaving 12 bases between them. Germline V gene data show CDR1 as MNHNS and CDR2 as SASEGT. This CDR3 is built from 14 residues.

At least ten counts were recorded for this clone. The chain combines TRBV20-1 with TRBJ2-3; perhaps TRBD2 as D (6 bases). Germline values: CDR1 DFQATT, CDR2 SNEGSKA (reference sequence). This CDR3 is built from 14 residues. V lost 6 bases to trimming and J lost 7 bases, with 20 bases between them. CDR3 DNA sequence: TGCAGTGCCTCCGGGACGGCGGGAACAAATACGCAGTATTTT. Translated: CSASGTAGTNTQYF.

On this clone itself: The junction differs from germline at one of its ends, possibly a read error. The chain is built from TRBV9 and TRBJ1-5; D not resolved. The CDR3 covers 15 residues. Germline V gene lookup returns CDR1 SGDLS and CDR2 YYNGEE. DNA for the CDR3: TGTGCCAGCAGCGTAGGGGGAGGGTTTTGTCAGCCCCAGCATTTC. Its translation is CASSVGGGFCQPQHF.

The chain carries TRBV30 and TRBJ2-2; TRBD2 matches at 8 bases. CDR1 and CDR2 from the germline V gene are GTSNPN and SVGIG (reference sequence). Losses at the gene ends were 0 bases for V and 6 bases for J; bases not matched to a gene: 6. The CDR3 is made up of 15 amino acids. This CDR3 reads CAWSVRRGAAGELFF. CDR3 bases: TGTGCCTGGAGTGTACGGCGGGGGGCAGCCGGGGAGCTGTTTTTT.

This clone appeared many times. The rearrangement uses TRBV20-1 and TRBJ1-3; D unresolved. CDR3 length equals 16 residues. V gave up 0 bases and J gave up 0 bases, with 12 bases separating them. The germline gives CDR1 DFQATT, CDR2 SNEGSKA (reference sequence). The CDR3 reads CSARDRLASSGNTIYF. In DNA, the CDR3 is TGCAGTGCTAGAGATCGGCTAGCGAGCTCTGGAAACACCATATATTTT.

Points on this clone: This sequence may be a read error, since a much larger clone differs from it by one base. The V call is TRBV9, the J call TRBJ2-3; no reliable D call. Germline CDR1 is SGDLS and CDR2 is YYNGEE. Trimming pared 4 bases from V and 6 bases from J, leaving 6 bases between. The CDR3 is made up of 11 amino acids. The CDR3 loop is CASSLGDTQYF. DNA of the CDR3: TGTGCCAGCAGCTTAGGTGATACGCAGTATTTT.

This clone was counted at least ten times. The genes are TRBV11-2 and TRBJ2-7; D is perhaps TRBD2 (5 bases). The V gene lost 5 bases and the J gene lost 0 bases, with 14 bases spanning the gap. Per germline, CDR1 SGHAT and CDR2 FQNNGV. CDR3 length: 15 amino acids. The CDR3 reads CASSPASGNSYEQYF. The CDR3 region has the DNA TGTGCCAGCAGCCCGGCCAGCGGTAACTCCTACGAGCAGTACTTC.

The rearrangement joins TRBV6-2 or TRBV6-3 to TRBJ2-2, with 10 bases identical to TRBD1. Looked up from germline, CDR1 is MNHEY and CDR2 is SVGEGT. V shed 5 bases, J shed 3 bases, and the junction held 18 bases outside the gene matches. The CDR3 sequence is 20 residues long. CDR3 residues: CASSLPRDRGQFGHTGELFF. The CDR3 nucleotides read TGTGCCAGCAGTCTCCCCCGTGACAGGGGGCAGTTTGGGCACACCGGGGAGCTGTTTTTT.

By share, this clone ranks as medium-sized. The V gene is TRBV20-1, the J gene TRBJ1-5; no definite D call. Trimming left V 2 bases short and J 2 bases short, with 13 bases between. CDR1 is DFQATT and CDR2 is SNEGSKA in the germline V gene (reference sequence). The CDR3 totals 15 residues. CDR3: CSARLPSGGNQPQHF. CDR3 bases: TGCAGTGCTAGACTACCGTCTGGGGGCAATCAGCCCCAGCATTTT.

This chain uses TRBV30 with TRBJ1-2, with 8 positions matching TRBD1. Trimming cost V 0 bases and J 4 bases; bases outside gene matches: 10. The CDR3 spans 16 residues. CDR1 and CDR2 (germline): GTSNPN, SVGIG (reference sequence). CDR3 loop: CAWSVGAGGRGYGYTF. The DNA for the CDR3 is TGTGCCTGGAGTGTAGGCGCAGGGGGCCGGGGCTATGGCTACACCTTC.

This clone showed up many times. The chain links TRBV19 to TRBJ2-7, with TRBD1 matching 7 bases. V dropped 6 bases and J dropped 3; count of bases not matched to a gene: 2. The CDR3 consists of 12 residues. Germline-derived CDR1 and CDR2 are LNHDA and SQIVND (reference sequence). CDR3 region: CASRGDSYEQYF. The CDR3 DNA is TGTGCCAGTAGAGGGGACAGCTACGAGCAGTACTTC.

This clone has ten or more counts. The chain carries TRBV7-9 and TRBJ2-1; TRBD2 agrees at 7 bases. CDR3 length equals 12 residues. V gave up 4 bases and J gave up 6 bases; unmatched junction bases: 0. In germline, CDR1 is SEHNR, CDR2 FQNEAQ (reference sequence). DNA of the CDR3: TGTGCCAGCAGCTGGACTAGCAATGAGCAGTTCTTC. Its translation is CASSWTSNEQFF.

About this clone itself: This may arise from a read error, as a much more abundant clone is one base away. The CDR3 carries no conserved terminal phenylalanine or tryptophan, so it likely arises from a read error. The chain combines TRBV5-1 with TRBJ2-3, with TRBD2 matching over 11 bases. CDR1 is SGHRS and CDR2 is YFSETQ in the germline V gene. The CDR3 length is 16 residues. V dropped 0 bases and J dropped 4; count of bases not matched to a gene: 4. CDR3 DNA sequence: TGCGCCAGCAGCTTGGAAGTAGCGGGGGGGCCAGATACGCAGTATTCT. It codes for CASSLEVAGGPDTQYS.

The chain combines TRBV10-3 with TRBJ2-7; D gene ambiguous. The CDR3 contains 15 residues. Germline CDR1 and CDR2: ENHRY and SYGVKD. The germline V and J ends were trimmed by 11 bases and 1 base, with 21 bases remaining between them. The CDR3 coding sequence is TGTGCCCCCGGGTGTGCCTTTACCCATTCCTACGAGCAGTACTTC. It translates to CAPGCAFTHSYEQYF.